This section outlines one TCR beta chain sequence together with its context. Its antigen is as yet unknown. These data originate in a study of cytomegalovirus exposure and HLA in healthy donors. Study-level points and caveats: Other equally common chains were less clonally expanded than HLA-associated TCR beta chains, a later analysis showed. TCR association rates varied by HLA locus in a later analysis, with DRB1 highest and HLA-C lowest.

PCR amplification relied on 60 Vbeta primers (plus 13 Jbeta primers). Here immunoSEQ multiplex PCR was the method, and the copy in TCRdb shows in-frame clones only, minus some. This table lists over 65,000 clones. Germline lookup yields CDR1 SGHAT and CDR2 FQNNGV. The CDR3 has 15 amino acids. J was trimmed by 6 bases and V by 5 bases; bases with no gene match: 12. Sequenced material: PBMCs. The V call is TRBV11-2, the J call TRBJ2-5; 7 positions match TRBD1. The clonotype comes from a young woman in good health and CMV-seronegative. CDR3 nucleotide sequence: TGTGCCAGCAGCCAGTTGACAGGGACGGAAAAGACCCAGTACTTC. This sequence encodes CASSQLTGTEKTQYF. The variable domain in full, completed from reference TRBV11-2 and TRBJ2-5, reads EAGVAQSPRYKIIEKRQSVAFWCNPISGHATLYWYQQILGQGPKLLIQFQNNGVVDDSQLPKDRFSAERLKGVDSTLKIQPAKLEDSAVYLCASSQLTGTEKTQYFGPGTRLLVL.